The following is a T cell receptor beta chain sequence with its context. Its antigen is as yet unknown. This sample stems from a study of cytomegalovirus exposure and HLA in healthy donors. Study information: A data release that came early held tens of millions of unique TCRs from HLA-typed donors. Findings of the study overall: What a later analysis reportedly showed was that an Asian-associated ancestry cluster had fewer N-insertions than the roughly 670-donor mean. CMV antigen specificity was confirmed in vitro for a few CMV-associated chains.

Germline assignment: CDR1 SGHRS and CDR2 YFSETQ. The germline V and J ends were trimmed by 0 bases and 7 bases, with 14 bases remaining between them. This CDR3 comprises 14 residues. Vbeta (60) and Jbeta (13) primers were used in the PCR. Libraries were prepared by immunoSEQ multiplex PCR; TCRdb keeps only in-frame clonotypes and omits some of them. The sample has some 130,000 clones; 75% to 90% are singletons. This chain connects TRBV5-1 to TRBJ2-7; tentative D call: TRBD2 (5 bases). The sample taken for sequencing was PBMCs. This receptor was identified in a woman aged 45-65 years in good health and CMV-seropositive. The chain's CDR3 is CASSLGLISGEQYF. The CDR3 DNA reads TGCGCCAGCAGCTTGGGGCTTATTTCGGGGGAGCAGTACTTC.